This TCR beta chain emerged from a study of OX40 agonist ivuxolimab in advanced cancers. This CDR3 comprises 17 residues. Per germline, CDR1 MNHEY and CDR2 SMNVEV (reference sequence). Trimming at V came to 5 bases and at J to 7 bases, leaving 16 bases not matched to a gene. TCRdb's copy holds only in-frame clones and misses some; the assay was immunoSEQ multiplex PCR. The sample holds about 46,000 clones, 70% to 90% seen once. As regards this clone: Its antigen remains unknown.

Study-wide results and caveats: Among the least clonally expanded were partial responders at 0.1-3.0 mg/kg. More expanded clones were seen, on average, in CD8+ T cells than in CD4+.

This specimen was CD4+ or CD8+ T cells sorted from blood, taken in a trial of the OX40 agonist ivuxolimab. The sequence derives from an adult with an advanced solid tumor such as melanoma, head and neck, liver or kidney cancer. The chain employs TRBV27 and TRBJ1-2, with 10 positions matching TRBD1. The CDR3 sequence is CASSVSGTGAHVGGYTF. The CDR3 DNA reads as TGTGCCAGCAGTGTCTCAGGGACAGGGGCCCATGTTGGTGGCTACACCTTC.